This T cell receptor beta chain was observed in a study of CD8+CD57+ T cells in acquired aplastic anemia. Overall study: Sorting CD4+ and CD8+ cells gave DNA averaging roughly 3.2 ug.

Genomic DNA constituted the template upon which TCR beta VDJ and CDR3 profiling was performed. TCRdb used MiXCR to reprocess the reads, holding one entry per CDR3 protein. The table records hundreds of thousands of distinct CDR3 sequences, 56% of them present only once. This clonotype was detected a few times. Patients chosen for sequencing had CD8+CD57+ cells that had expanded, as shown by flow cytometry. None of the patients had been given any therapy when their blood was sampled. CDR1 and CDR2 (germline): MGHRA, YSYEKL. Trimming stripped 0 bases from V and 1 base from J, with 17 bases between. This CDR3 is 18 amino acids long.

The clonotype was recovered from a human donor with aplastic anemia. J is TRBJ2-3 and V is TRBV4-1, with TRBD1 as a possible D gene (7 bases). The sample consisted of sorted CD4+, CD8+, or CD8+CD57+ T cells (not recorded which) from PBMCs. CDR3 DNA: TGCGCCAGCAGCCAAGATGAGGGGGCGCGGGGCGGCACAGATACGCAGTATTTT. Translation: CASSQDEGARGGTDTQYF.